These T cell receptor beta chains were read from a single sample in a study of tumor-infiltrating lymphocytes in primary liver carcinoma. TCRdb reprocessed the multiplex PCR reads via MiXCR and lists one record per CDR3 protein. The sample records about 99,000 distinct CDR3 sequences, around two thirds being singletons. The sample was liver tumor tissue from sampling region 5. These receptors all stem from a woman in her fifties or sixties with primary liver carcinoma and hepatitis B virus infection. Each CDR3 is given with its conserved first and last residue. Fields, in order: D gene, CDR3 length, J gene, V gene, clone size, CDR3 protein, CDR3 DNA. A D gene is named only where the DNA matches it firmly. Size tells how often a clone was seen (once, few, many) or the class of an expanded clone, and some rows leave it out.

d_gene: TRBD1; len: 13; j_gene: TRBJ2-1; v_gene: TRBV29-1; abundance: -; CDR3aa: CSVAGQGNSKQFF; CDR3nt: TGCAGCGTGGCGGGACAGGGTAACAGTAAGCAATTCTTC
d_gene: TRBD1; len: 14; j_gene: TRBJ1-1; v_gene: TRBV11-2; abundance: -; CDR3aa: CGSSFSPYRGRAFF; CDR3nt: TGTGGCAGCAGCTTTAGCCCTTACAGGGGGAGAGCTTTCTTT
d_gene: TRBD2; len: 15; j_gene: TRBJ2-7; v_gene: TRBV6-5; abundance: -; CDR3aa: CTSSAAAGGYYEQYF; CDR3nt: TGTACCAGTAGCGCGGCGGCGGGAGGGTACTATGAGCAGTACTTC
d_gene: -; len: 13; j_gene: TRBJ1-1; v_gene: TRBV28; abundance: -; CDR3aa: CASSLEDKSEAFF; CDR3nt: TGTGCCAGCAGTTTGGAGGACAAGTCTGAAGCTTTCTTT
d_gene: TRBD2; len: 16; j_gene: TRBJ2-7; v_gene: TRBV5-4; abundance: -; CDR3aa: CASSPPGSGRANEQYF; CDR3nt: TGTGCCAGTAGCCCACCGGGTAGCGGGAGGGCGAACGAGCAGTACTTC
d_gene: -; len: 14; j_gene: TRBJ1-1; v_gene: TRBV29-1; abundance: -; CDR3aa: CSVTPRATCTEAFF; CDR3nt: TGCAGCGTTACCCCCAGGGCCACGTGCACTGAAGCTTTCTTT
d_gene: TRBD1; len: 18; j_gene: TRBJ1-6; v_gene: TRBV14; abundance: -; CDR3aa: CGSSPRWGQGIWDSPLHF; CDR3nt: TGTGGCAGCAGCCCAAGGTGGGGACAGGGCATCTGGGATTCACCCCTCCACTTT
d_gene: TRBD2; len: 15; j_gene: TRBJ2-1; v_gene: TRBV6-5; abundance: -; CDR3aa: CATSSGTSGRGEQFF; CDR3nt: TGTGCTACCAGTTCCGGGACTAGCGGGAGGGGTGAGCAGTTCTTC
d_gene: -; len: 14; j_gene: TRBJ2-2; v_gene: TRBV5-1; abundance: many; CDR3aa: CASSSPPKTGELFF; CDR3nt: TGCGCCAGCAGCTCGCCTCCAAAGACCGGGGAGCTGTTTTTT
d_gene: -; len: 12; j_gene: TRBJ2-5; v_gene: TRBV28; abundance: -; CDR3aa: CTSSSTRTKPHF; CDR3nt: TGTACCAGCAGTTCTACACGGACCAAGCCCCACTTC
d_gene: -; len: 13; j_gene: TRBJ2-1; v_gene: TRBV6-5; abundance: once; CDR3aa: CASGRSGYNEQFF; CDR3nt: TGTGCCAGCGGCCGAAGCGGGTACAACGAGCAGTTCTTC
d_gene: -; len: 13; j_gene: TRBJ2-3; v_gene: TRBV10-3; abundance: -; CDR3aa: CASNSGTSDTRYF; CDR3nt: TGTGCTTCCAACTCCGGGACCTCAGATACGCGGTATTTT
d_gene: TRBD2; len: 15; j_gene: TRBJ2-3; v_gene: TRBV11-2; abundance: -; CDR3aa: CVSRPSGGRTDTQYF; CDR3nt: TGTGTCAGCAGGCCCTCGGGAGGGCGCACAGATACGCAGTATTTT
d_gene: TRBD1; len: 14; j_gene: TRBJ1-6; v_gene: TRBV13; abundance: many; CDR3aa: CASSSGQGNSPLHF; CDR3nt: TGTGCCAGCAGCTCAGGACAGGGAAATTCACCCCTCCACTTT
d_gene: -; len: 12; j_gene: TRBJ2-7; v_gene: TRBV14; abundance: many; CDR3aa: CASSQYQDRQYF; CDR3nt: TGTGCCAGCAGCCAATACCAGGACCGGCAGTACTTC
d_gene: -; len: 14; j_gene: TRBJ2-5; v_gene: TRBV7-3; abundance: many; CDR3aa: CASSPDGSTKTQYF; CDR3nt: TGTGCCAGCAGCCCTGACGGGAGTACAAAGACCCAGTACTTC
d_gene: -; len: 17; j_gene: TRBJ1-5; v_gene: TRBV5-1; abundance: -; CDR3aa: CASSPGQDSHSNQSQHF; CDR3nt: TGCGCCAGCAGCCCCGGCCAGGACAGCCATAGCAATCAGTCCCAGCATTTT
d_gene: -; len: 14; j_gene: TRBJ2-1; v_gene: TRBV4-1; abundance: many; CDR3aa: CASSHVTGVGEQFF; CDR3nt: TGCGCCAGCAGCCATGTCACAGGCGTAGGTGAGCAGTTCTTC
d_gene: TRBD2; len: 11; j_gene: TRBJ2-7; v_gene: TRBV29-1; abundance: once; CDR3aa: CSAARDYEQYF; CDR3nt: TGCAGTGCTGCCAGGGACTACGAGCAATACTTC
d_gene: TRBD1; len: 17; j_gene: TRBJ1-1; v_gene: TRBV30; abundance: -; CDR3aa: CAWESPLRTGRLTEVFF; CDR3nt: TGTGCCTGGGAATCACCACTAAGGACAGGGCGACTTACTGAAGTTTTCTTT
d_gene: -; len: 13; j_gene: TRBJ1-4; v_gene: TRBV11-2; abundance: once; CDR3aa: CGSSPWTYEKLFF; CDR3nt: TGTGGCAGCAGCCCCTGGACATATGAAAAACTGTTTTTT
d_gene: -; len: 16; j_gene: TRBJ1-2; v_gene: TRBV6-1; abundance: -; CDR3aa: CANRGELGGTNYGYTF; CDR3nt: TGTGCCAACAGAGGGGAGCTGGGGGGAACTAACTATGGCTACACCTTC
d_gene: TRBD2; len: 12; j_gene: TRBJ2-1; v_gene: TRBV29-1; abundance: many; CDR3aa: CSVGGTINEQFF; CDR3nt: TGCAGCGTTGGGGGGACTATCAATGAGCAGTTCTTC
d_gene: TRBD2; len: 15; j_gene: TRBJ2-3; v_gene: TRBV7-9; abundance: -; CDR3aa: CASSIGTSGTETQYF; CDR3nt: TGTGCCAGCAGCATCGGGACTAGCGGGACAGAAACGCAGTATTTT
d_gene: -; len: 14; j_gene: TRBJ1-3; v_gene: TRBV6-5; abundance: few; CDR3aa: CASIGGTGGNTIYF; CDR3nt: TGTGCCAGCATAGGGGGGACTGGTGGAAACACCATATATTTT
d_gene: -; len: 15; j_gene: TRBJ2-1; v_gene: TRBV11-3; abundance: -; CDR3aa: CASKPGGVSINEQFF; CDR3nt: TGTGCCAGCAAACCAGGCGGGGTTTCCATCAATGAGCAGTTCTTC
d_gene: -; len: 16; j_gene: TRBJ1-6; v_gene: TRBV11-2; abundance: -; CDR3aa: CVNSLDPRFPNSPLHF; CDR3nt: TGTGTCAACAGCTTAGATCCTCGATTTCCAAATTCACCCCTCCACTTT
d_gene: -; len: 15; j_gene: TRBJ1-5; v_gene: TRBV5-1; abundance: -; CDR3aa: CASSPVVGSNQPQHF; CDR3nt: TGCGCCAGCAGCCCAGTTGTAGGTAGCAATCAGCCCCAGCATTTT
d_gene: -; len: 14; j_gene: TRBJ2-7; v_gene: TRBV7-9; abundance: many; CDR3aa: CASSLVLGSYEQYF; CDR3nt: TGTGCCAGCAGCCTCGTTCTTGGTTCCTACGAGCAGTACTTC
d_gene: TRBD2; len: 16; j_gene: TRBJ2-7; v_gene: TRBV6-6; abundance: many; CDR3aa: CASSRRAAGGPYEQYF; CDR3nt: TGTGCCAGCAGTCGGCGGGCGGCGGGAGGACCCTACGAGCAGTACTTC
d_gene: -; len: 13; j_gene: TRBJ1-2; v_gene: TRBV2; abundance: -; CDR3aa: CASSPQGDYGYTF; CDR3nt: TGTGCCAGCAGTCCTCAGGGTGACTATGGCTACACCTTC
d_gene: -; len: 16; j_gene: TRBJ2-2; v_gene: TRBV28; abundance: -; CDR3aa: CASSDRSPKLSGDLFF; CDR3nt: TGTGCCAGCAGTGATCGGTCCCCAAAGCTTTCCGGGGACCTGTTTTTT
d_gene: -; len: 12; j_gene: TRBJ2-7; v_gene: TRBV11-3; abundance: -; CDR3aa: CAKTGSSYKQYF; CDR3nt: TGTGCCAAGACGGGTAGCTCCTACAAGCAGTACTTC
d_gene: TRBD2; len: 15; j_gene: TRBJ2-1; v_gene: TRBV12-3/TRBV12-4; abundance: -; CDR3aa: CASSPLAGGPAKRFF; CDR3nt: TGTGCCAGCAGTCCACTAGCGGGAGGGCCCGCGAAGCGGTTCTTC
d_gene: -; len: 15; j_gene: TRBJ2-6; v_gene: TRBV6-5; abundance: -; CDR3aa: CASSLQVSGVNVLTF; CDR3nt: TGTGCCAGCAGTTTGCAGGTCTCTGGGGTCAACGTCCTGACTTTC
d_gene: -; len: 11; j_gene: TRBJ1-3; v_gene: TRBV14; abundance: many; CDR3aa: CASSQVRQVYF; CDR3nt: TGTGCCAGCAGCCAAGTCCGACAAGTATATTTT
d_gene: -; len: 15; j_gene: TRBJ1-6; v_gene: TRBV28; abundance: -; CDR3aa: CASSLGGLYSSPLRF; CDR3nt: TGTGCCAGCAGTTTGGGAGGGCTTTATAGTTCACCCCTCCGCTTT
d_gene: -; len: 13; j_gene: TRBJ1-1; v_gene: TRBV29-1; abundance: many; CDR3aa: CSVVFSMNTEAFF; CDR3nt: TGCAGCGTTGTTTTCTCCATGAACACTGAAGCTTTCTTT
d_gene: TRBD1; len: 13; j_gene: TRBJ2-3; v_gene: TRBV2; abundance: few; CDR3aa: CANFDRDTDTQYF; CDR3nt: TGTGCCAACTTTGACAGGGACACAGATACGCAGTATTTT
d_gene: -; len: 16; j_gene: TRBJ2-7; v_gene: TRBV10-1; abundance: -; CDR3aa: CASSANLARDFIGQYF; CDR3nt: TGCGCCAGCAGCGCTAATCTAGCGCGGGACTTCATCGGGCAGTACTTC
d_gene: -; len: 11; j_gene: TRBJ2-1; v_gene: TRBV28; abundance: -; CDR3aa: CASSRHDEQFF; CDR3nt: TGTGCCAGCAGTAGGCACGATGAGCAGTTCTTC
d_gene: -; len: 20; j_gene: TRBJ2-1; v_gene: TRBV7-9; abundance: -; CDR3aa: CVSSLDNPRAGATQWNEQFF; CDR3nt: TGTGTCAGCAGCTTAGATAATCCTCGTGCGGGGGCTACCCAATGGAATGAGCAGTTCTTC
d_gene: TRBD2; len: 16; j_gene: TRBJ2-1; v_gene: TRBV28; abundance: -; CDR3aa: CVSSFSLAGVGNEQFF; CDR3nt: TGTGTCAGCAGTTTCTCCTTAGCGGGAGTCGGTAATGAGCAGTTCTTC
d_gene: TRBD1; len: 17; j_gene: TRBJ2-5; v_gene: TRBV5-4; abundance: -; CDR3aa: CASMRTATNAGGETQYF; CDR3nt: TGTGCCAGCATGAGGACAGCGACTAACGCAGGGGGAGAGACCCAGTACTTC
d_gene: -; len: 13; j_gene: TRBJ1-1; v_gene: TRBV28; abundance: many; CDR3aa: CASHSVVWTEAFF; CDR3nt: TGTGCCAGCCACTCCGTCGTCTGGACTGAAGCTTTCTTT
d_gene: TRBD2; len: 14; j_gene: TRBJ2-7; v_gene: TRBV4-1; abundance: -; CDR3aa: CASSQEGRDYAQYF; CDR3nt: TGCGCCAGCAGCCAAGAGGGCAGGGACTACGCGCAGTACTTC
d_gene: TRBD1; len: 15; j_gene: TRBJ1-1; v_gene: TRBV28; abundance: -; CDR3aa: CASIRKGQGNTEAFF; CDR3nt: TGTGCCAGTATCCGGAAGGGACAGGGGAACACTGAAGCTTTCTTT
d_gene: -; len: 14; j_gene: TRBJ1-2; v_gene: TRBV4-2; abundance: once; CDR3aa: CASSQEVGNYGYTF; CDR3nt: TGTGCTAGCAGCCAAGAGGTAGGCAACTATGGCTACACCTTC
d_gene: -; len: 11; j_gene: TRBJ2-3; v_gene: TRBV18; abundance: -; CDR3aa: CTSLNTDTQYF; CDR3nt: TGTACCAGCTTAAACACAGATACGCAGTATTTT
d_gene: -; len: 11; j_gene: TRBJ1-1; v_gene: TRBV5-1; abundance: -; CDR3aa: CASRRTAEAFF; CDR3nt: TGCGCCAGCAGAAGGACGGCTGAAGCTTTCTTT
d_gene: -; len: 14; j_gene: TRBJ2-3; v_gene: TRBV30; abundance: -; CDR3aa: CAWSRGRITDTQYF; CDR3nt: TGTGCGTGGTCCAGGGGCAGGATCACAGATACGCAGTATTTT
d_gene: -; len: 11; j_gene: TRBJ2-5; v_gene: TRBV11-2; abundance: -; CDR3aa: CASCLLETQYF; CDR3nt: TGTGCCAGCTGCTTGCTAGAGACCCAGTACTTC
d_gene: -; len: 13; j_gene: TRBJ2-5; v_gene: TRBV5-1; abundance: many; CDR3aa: CASSLPDQETQYF; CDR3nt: TGCGCCAGCAGCTTGCCAGACCAAGAGACCCAGTACTTC